These T cell receptor beta chains were read from a single sample in a study of T cell repertoires in cytomegalovirus infection. Their recognized antigens are unknown. TCRdb re-derived calls from the reads in MiXCR, one entry per CDR3 protein. Altogether hundreds of thousands of distinct CDR3 sequences are present, roughly 29% being singletons, with the ten largest covering 20%. The sequences come from cultured PBMCs, collected from culture after CMV antigen stimulation. The receptors stem from a human donor in good health (CMV status not recorded). Some clones in this sample may be carry-over from other donors' samples. Each CDR3 is given with its conserved first and last residue. Fields, in order: clone size, D gene, J gene, V gene, CDR3 protein, CDR3 DNA. The D gene is left open where the match is weak. A row's size may be missing; if present it is once, few, many or a size class.

>NA|NA|TRBJ1-1|TRBV6-1
CASSEAWAVEAFF
TGTGCCAGCAGTGAAGCATGGGCCGTAGAAGCTTTCTTT
>NA|TRBD1|TRBJ1-1|TRBV12-3/TRBV12-4
CASSFGQAEAFF
TGTGCCAGCAGTTTTGGACAGGCTGAAGCTTTCTTT
>NA|NA|TRBJ2-1|TRBV6-6
CASSPPWGGQFF
TGTGCCAGCAGTCCCCCTTGGGGCGGCCAGTTCTTC
>NA|NA|TRBJ2-1|TRBV6-2/TRBV6-3
CASSYSRPGRTQSYNEQFF
TGTGCCAGCAGTTACTCGAGACCAGGACGGACACAATCCTACAATGAGCAGTTCTTC
>NA|TRBD1|TRBJ2-7|TRBV6-1
CASSGYLGQGEQYF
TGTGCCAGCAGTGGATACCTAGGACAGGGCGAGCAGTACTTC
>NA|NA|TRBJ2-5|TRBV29-1
CSVEGSRETQYF
TGCAGCGTTGAGGGGAGTAGGGAGACCCAGTACTTC
>NA|TRBD2|TRBJ2-1|TRBV7-2
CASSLSGPYNEQFF
TGTGCCAGCAGCCTTAGCGGGCCCTACAATGAGCAGTTCTTC
>few|NA|TRBJ2-3|TRBV4-2
CASRRGGIQGVDTQYF
TGTGCCAGCAGGAGGGGGGGGATACAGGGGGTAGATACGCAGTATTTT
>few|TRBD1|TRBJ1-2|TRBV28
CASSLVFLKPDRGHGYTF
TGTGCCAGCAGTTTAGTTTTCCTCAAACCGGACAGGGGCCATGGCTACACCTTC
>NA|NA|TRBJ2-1|TRBV10-3
CAISGALGRSDYEQFF
TGTGCCATCAGTGGGGCGCTCGGCCGGAGTGATTATGAGCAGTTCTTC
>NA|TRBD1|TRBJ1-4|TRBV20-1
CSAAPGQGAEKLFF
TGCAGTGCTGCCCCGGGACAGGGGGCGGAAAAACTGTTTTTT
>few|TRBD1|TRBJ1-1|TRBV28
CASSPTGTFAEAFF
TGTGCCAGCAGCCCGACAGGGACTTTCGCTGAAGCTTTCTTT
>NA|NA|TRBJ2-1|TRBV2
CASSPGSSYNEQFF
TGTGCCAGCAGTCCCGGTAGCTCCTACAATGAGCAGTTCTTC
>NA|NA|TRBJ1-4|TRBV12-3/TRBV12-4
CASSFGTCDEKLFF
TGTGCCAGCAGTTTCGGGACATGTGACGAAAAACTGTTTTTT
>few|TRBD1|TRBJ1-5|TRBV6-6
CATDREVRRVQPQHF
TGTGCCACCGACAGGGAAGTAAGACGCGTTCAGCCCCAGCATTTT
>NA|NA|TRBJ2-7|TRBV3-1
CASSLQRGEQYF
TGTGCCAGCAGCTTACAGCGCGGCGAGCAGTACTTC
>NA|TRBD2|TRBJ2-1|TRBV20-1
CSAGGLAGKNEQFF
TGCAGTGCTGGGGGACTAGCGGGCAAGAATGAGCAGTTCTTC
>few|NA|TRBJ2-5|TRBV7-9
CASSPIAFGETQYF
TGTGCCAGCAGCCCGATTGCCTTCGGGGAGACCCAGTACTTC
>NA|NA|TRBJ1-1|TRBV5-1
CASSGSGTTEAFF
TGCGCCAGCAGCGGCTCCGGGACCACTGAAGCTTTCTTT
>NA|NA|TRBJ2-3|TRBV7-6
CASSLAVPVTDTQYF
TGTGCCAGCAGCTTAGCGGTTCCTGTCACAGATACGCAGTATTTT
>NA|TRBD2|TRBJ2-7|TRBV29-1
CSVELTSGTYEQYF
TGCAGCGTTGAATTAACTAGCGGAACCTACGAGCAGTACTTC
>NA|NA|TRBJ2-7|TRBV7-2
CASTQGGNYEQYF
TGTGCCAGCACCCAGGGGGGCAACTACGAGCAGTACTTC
>few|NA|TRBJ1-1|TRBV29-1
CSVCAPNTEAFF
TGCAGCGTATGTGCTCCGAACACTGAAGCTTTCTTT
>few|NA|TRBJ1-5|TRBV11-2
CASSATGLNQPQHF
TGTGCCAGCAGCGCGACAGGACTCAATCAGCCCCAGCATTTT